These 19 T cell receptor beta chains originate from one sample sequenced in a study of monozygotic twins with inflammatory bowel disease. Each CDR3 protein gets one entry in TCRdb, which reprocessed the 5' RACE reads and gives no DNA. The listing records around 450,000 distinct CDR3 sequences. The source material was blood. The receptors derive from a human donor with ulcerative colitis or Crohn's disease, or a healthy co-twin of an affected twin (not recorded which).

This chain links TRBV5-4 with TRBJ2-2. Germline CDR1 is SGHNT and CDR2 is YYREEE (reference sequence). CDR3 length equals 16 residues. CDR3 in amino acids: CASSPSLGGNTGELFF.

The chain carries TRBV25-1 and TRBJ2-7. CDR1 is MGHDK, CDR2 SYGVNS, per germline. The CDR3 sequence is 12 residues long. The CDR3 sequence is CASSELGYEQYF.

This rearrangement joins TRBV7-8 to TRBJ2-1; TCRdb's D gene call, TRBD2, goes unchecked for lack of DNA. This CDR3 comprises 14 residues. Germline CDR1 and CDR2: SGHVS and FQNEAQ. CDR3 amino acids: CASSLTSASNEQFF.

This chain uses TRBV20-1 with TRBJ1-5. In germline, CDR1 is DFQATT, CDR2 SNEGSKA (reference sequence). CDR3 length equals 12 residues. Here the CDR3 reads CSAEDSNQPQHF.

The rearrangement joins TRBV4-1 to TRBJ2-2; the TRBD2 assignment by TCRdb is unverifiable without DNA. The CDR3 has 18 amino acids. Per the germline V gene, CDR1 is MGHRA and CDR2 is YSYEKL. CDR3 amino acids: CASSQEGLAGSNTGELFF.

The chain uses TRBV13 and TRBJ2-2; TCRdb selects TRBD1, and the lack of DNA leaves this call unchecked. The CDR3 contains 14 residues. Germline V gene lookup returns CDR1 PRHDT and CDR2 FYEKMQ (reference sequence). CDR3 region: CASIRQRSTGELFF.

CDR3 amino acids: CASSLQWNTEAFF. The rearrangement uses TRBV3-1 and TRBJ1-1. The germline CDR1 and CDR2 sequences are LGHDT and YNNKEL (reference sequence). The CDR3 has 13 residues. Filled out from reference TRBV3-1 and TRBJ1-1, the complete variable domain reads DTAVSQTPKYLVTQMGNDKSIKCEQNLGHDTMYWYKQDSKKFLKIMFSYNNKELIINETVPNRFSPKSPDKAHLNLHINSLELGDSAVYFCASSLQWNTEAFFGQGTRLTVV.

This chain links TRBV20-1 with TRBJ2-3; TCRdb lists TRBD1, though no DNA is available to test this call. The CDR3 sequence is 11 residues long. From germline, CDR1 is DFQATT and CDR2 SNEGSKA (reference sequence). The CDR3 protein is CSANAPDTQYF.

The rearrangement uses TRBV4-2 and TRBJ2-1. Germline loops: CDR1 LGHNA, CDR2 YNFKEQ. The CDR3 extends over 13 amino acids. This CDR3 reads CASSQDTRSEQFF.

The V gene is TRBV12-3 or TRBV12-4, the J gene TRBJ2-7; TCRdb selects TRBD1, and the lack of DNA leaves this call unchecked. The CDR3 is 14 residues long. Here the CDR3 reads CASSPLLGSYEQYF.

This rearrangement joins TRBV11-2 to TRBJ1-3; TCRdb returns TRBD1, unconfirmable since there is no DNA. CDR1 is SGHAT, CDR2 FQNNGV, per germline. There are 16 residues in the CDR3. CDR3 region: CASSLPATENRNTIYF.

The V gene is TRBV5-6, the J gene TRBJ2-1; there is no DNA to check the TCRdb D call of TRBD2. Germline V gene data show CDR1 as SGHDT and CDR2 as YYEEEE. This CDR3 contains 15 residues. CDR3 in amino acids: CASSDGMTSSHEQFF.

V usage is TRBV5-1 and J usage is TRBJ2-5; TCRdb calls TRBD2, which cannot be checked without DNA. The CDR3 is made up of 14 amino acids. Germline V CDR1 and CDR2: SGHRS, YFSETQ. CDR3: CASIFSSGEETQYF. The entire variable domain, with the rest obtained from reference TRBV5-1 and TRBJ2-5, is as follows: KAGVTQTPRYLIKTRGQQVTLSCSPISGHRSVSWYQQTPGQGLQFLFEYFSETQRNKGNFPGRFSGRQFSNSRSEMNVSTLELGDSALYLCASIFSSGEETQYFGPGTRLLVL.

The chain carries TRBV20-1 and TRBJ2-2; TCRdb proposes TRBD1, but this gene call is untestable without DNA. Germline V gives CDR1 DFQATT, CDR2 SNEGSKA (reference sequence). This CDR3 region has 17 residues. The chain's CDR3 is CSARDSRAQADTGELFF.

The V call is TRBV7-2, the J call TRBJ1-1; no DNA is available, so the TRBD1 call from TCRdb remains unchecked. This CDR3 is 15 amino acids long. CDR1 and CDR2 from the germline V gene are SGHTA and FQGNSA. The CDR3 sequence is CASSPPPHGNTEAFF.

The chain recombines TRBV20-1 with TRBJ2-1; TCRdb outputs TRBD2, but without DNA this stays unchecked. CDR3 length: 14 residues. Germline V CDR1 and CDR2: DFQATT, SNEGSKA (reference sequence). The CDR3 loop is CSARRAENYNEQFF.

The chain links TRBV6-2 or TRBV6-3 to TRBJ2-1; TCRdb proposes TRBD2, but this gene call is untestable without DNA. Germline V gene sequence: CDR1 MNHEY, CDR2 SVGEGT. The CDR3 has 14 amino acids. CDR3 protein: CASSYFSPGNEQFF.

The chain has TRBV29-1 and TRBJ2-7; absent DNA, TCRdb's TRBD1 call cannot be checked. This CDR3 comprises 12 residues. Looked up from germline, CDR1 is SQVTM and CDR2 is ANQGSEA. The CDR3 region is CSVWGSSYEQYF.

CDR3: CSAFSGIADPNQPQHF. V is TRBV20-1 and J is TRBJ1-5; TCRdb picks TRBD1, but there is no DNA to check that call. Germline V gene lookup returns CDR1 DFQATT and CDR2 SNEGSKA (reference sequence). The CDR3 contains 16 residues.